This T cell receptor beta chain was identified in a study of blood T cell repertoires in COVID-19. This CDR3 spans 12 amino acids. Deletions cut 6 bases from V and 5 bases from J, with 14 bases between. Per germline, CDR1 SQVTM and CDR2 ANQGSEA. This clone came up a few times. Some clones are missing from TCRdb's copy, which holds only in-frame ones; the method was immunoSEQ multiplex PCR. This sample carries 150,000 to 200,000 clones, around four fifths of them seen once, and the ten largest clones take about 5.5%. Sequencing was performed on peripheral blood. The clonotype comes from a woman in her twenties or thirties with acute or convalescent COVID-19. The rearrangement uses TRBV29-1 and TRBJ2-7; weak D call: TRBD2 (6 bases). The CDR3 bases are TGCAGCGTGGGGAGGACGGCTAACGAGCAGTACTTC. It encodes CSVGRTANEQYF.